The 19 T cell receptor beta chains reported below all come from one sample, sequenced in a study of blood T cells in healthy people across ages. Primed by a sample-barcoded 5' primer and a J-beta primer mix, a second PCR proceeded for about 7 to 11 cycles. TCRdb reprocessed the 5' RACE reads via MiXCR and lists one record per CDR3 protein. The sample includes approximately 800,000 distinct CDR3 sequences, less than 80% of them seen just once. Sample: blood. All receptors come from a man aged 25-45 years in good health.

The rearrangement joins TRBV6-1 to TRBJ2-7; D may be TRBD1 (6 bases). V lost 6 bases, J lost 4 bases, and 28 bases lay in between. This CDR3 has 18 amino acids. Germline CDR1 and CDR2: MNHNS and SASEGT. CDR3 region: CASSRQGQGSRGLYEQYF. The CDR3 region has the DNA TGTGCCAGCAGCCGTCAGGGGCAGGGGTCGCGTGGCTTATACGAGCAGTACTTC.

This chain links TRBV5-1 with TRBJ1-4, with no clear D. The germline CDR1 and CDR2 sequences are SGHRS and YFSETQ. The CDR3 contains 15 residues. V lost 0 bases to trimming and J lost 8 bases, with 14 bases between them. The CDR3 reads CASSLASGIREKLFF. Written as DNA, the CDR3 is TGCGCCAGCAGCTTGGCCTCAGGAATTAGAGAAAAACTGTTTTTT. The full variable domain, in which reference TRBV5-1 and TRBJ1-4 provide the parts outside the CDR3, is KAGVTQTPRYLIKTRGQQVTLSCSPISGHRSVSWYQQTPGQGLQFLFEYFSETQRNKGNFPGRFSGRQFSNSRSEMNVSTLELGDSALYLCASSLASGIREKLFFGSGTQLSVL.

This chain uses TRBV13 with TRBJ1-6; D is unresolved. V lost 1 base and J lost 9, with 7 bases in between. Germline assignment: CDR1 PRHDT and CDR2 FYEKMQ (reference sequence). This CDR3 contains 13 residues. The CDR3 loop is CASSLVAASPLHF. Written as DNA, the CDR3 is TGTGCCAGCAGCTTAGTTGCGGCTTCACCCCTCCACTTT.

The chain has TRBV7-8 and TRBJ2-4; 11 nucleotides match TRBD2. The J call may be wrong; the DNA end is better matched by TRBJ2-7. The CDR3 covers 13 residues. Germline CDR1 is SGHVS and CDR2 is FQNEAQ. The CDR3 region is CASSRGLADEQYF. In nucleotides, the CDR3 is TGTGCCAGCAGCAGGGGACTAGCGGACGAGCAGTACTTC.

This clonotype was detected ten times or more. The CDR3 sequence: CASSEKRREEQFF. CDR3 DNA: TGTGCCAGCAGTGAAAAGAGGAGGGAAGAGCAGTTCTTC. This chain links TRBV6-4 with TRBJ2-1; TRBD2 might be the D (6 bases). V lost 3 bases and J 10 bases, leaving 13 bases between the germline ends. In germline, CDR1 is MRHNA, CDR2 SNTAGT. This CDR3 has 13 amino acids.

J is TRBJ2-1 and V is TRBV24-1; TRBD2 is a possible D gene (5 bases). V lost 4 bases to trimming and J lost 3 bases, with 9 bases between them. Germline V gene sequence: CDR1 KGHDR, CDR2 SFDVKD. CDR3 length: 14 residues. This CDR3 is CATSETGNYNEQFF. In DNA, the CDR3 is TGTGCCACCAGTGAAACGGGAAACTACAATGAGCAGTTCTTC.

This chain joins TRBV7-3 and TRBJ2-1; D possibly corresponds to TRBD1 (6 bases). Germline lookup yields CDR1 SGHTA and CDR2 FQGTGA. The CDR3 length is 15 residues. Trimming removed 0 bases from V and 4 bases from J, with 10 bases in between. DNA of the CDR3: TGTGCCAGCAGCTTAACCCGGACAGTTTACAATGAGCAGTTCTTC. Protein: CASSLTRTVYNEQFF.

The CDR3 protein is CASSLRGENGYTF. The CDR3 bases are TGTGCCAGCAGCCTCCGAGGGGAAAATGGCTACACCTTC. The chain recombines TRBV7-6 with TRBJ1-2; tentative D call: TRBD1 (5 bases). The germline V gene has CDR1 SGHVS and CDR2 FNYEAQ. This CDR3 is built from 13 residues. V gave up 5 bases and J gave up 6 bases, with 13 bases separating them.

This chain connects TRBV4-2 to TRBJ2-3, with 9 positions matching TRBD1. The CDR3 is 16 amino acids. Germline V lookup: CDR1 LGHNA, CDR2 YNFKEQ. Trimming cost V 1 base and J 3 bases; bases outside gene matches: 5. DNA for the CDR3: TGTGCCAGCAGCCAAGTCGGGACAGGGAAGACAGATACGCAGTATTTT. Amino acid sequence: CASSQVGTGKTDTQYF.

The CDR3 loop is CATSRLGEQYF. The DNA for the CDR3 is TGTGCCACCAGCAGACTGGGGGAGCAGTACTTC. The chain combines TRBV15 with TRBJ2-5; D may match TRBD1 or TRBD2 (5 bases each). V was pared by 2 bases and J by 11 bases, with 9 bases between. Germline CDR1 and CDR2: LNHNV and YYDKDF (reference sequence). The CDR3 loop spans 11 amino acids.

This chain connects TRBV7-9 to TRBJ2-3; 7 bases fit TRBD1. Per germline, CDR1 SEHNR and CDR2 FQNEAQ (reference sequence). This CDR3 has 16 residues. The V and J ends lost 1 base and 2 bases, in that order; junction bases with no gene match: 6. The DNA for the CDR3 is TGTGCCAGCAGCTTAGTTTTGACAGGGTCCACAGATACGCAGTATTTT. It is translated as CASSLVLTGSTDTQYF. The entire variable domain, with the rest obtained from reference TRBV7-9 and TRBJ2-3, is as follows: DTGVSQNPRHKITKRGQNVTFRCDPISEHNRLYWYRQTLGQGPEFLTYFQNEAQLEKSRLLSDRFSAERPKGSFSTLEIQRTEQGDSAMYLCASSLVLTGSTDTQYFGPGTRLTVL.

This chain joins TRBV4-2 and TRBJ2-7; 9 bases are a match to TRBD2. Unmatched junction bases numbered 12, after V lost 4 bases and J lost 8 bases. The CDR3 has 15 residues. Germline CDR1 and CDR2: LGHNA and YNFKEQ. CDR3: CASSRVAGEKWKQYF. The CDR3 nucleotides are TGTGCCAGCAGCCGAGTAGCGGGGGAGAAATGGAAGCAGTACTTC.

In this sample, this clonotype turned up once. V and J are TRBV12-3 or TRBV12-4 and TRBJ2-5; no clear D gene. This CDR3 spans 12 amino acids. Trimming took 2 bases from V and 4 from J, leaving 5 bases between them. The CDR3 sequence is CASSLIVETQYF. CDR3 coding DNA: TGTGCCAGCAGTTTAATTGTAGAGACCCAGTACTTC.

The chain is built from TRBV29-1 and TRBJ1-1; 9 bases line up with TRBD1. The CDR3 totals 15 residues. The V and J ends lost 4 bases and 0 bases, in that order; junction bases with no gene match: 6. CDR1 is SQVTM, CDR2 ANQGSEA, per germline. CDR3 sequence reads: CSVVRQGGMNTEAFF. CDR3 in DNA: TGCAGCGTTGTAAGACAGGGGGGGATGAACACTGAAGCTTTCTTT.

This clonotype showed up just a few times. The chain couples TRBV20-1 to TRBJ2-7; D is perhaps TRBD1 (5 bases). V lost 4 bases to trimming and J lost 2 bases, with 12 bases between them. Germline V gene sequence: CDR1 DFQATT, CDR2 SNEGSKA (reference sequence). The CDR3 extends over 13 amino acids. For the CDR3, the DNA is TGCAGTGCTACGCGCGCAGGGACCTACGAGCAGTACTTC. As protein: CSATRAGTYEQYF.

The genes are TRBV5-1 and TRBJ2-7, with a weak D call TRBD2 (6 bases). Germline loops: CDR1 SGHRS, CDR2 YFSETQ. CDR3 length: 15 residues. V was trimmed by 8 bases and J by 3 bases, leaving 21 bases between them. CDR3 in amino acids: CARGLGDLDRYEQYF. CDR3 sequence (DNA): TGCGCCAGGGGGCTCGGGGACTTGGACCGCTACGAGCAGTACTTC.

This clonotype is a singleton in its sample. CDR3 DNA sequence: TGTGCCAGCAGCTTGGGGGCCACCGCAGATACGCAGTATTTT. Its protein product is CASSLGATADTQYF. The chain links TRBV5-5 to TRBJ2-3; D unresolved. Germline lookup yields CDR1 SGHKS and CDR2 YYEKEE (reference sequence). CDR3 length: 14 residues. The ends were cut back, 0 bases at V and 4 bases at J, with 9 bases in the middle.

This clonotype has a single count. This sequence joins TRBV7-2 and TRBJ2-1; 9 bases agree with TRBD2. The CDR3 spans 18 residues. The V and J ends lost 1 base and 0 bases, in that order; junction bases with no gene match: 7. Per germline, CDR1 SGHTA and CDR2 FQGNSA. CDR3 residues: CASSLVAGALSSYNEQFF. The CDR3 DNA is TGTGCCAGCAGCTTAGTAGCGGGGGCCCTAAGCTCCTACAATGAGCAGTTCTTC.

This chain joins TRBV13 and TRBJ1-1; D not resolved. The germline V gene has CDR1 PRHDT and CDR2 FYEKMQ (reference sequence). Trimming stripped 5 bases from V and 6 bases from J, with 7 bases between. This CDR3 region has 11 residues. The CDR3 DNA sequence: TGTGCCAGCAGCCAAACGGCTGAAGCTTTCTTT. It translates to CASSQTAEAFF.